Listed below are T cell receptor beta chains from one sample, sequenced in a study of blood T cell repertoires in COVID-19. Assay: immunoSEQ multiplex PCR; the TCRdb copy retains only in-frame clones and omits some. The table shows some 270,000 clones, with 75% to 90% occurring only once. Sequencing used PBMCs or T cells enriched from blood (not recorded which). The receptors originated from a woman under 40 with acute COVID-19. The CDR3 runs from the conserved cysteine through the conserved F or W. The D gene is left open where the match is weak. For some rows the clone size is stated as once, few or many, or as a class when expanded; others skip it.

CDR3: CASSPPRATNTEAFF
DNA: TGTGCCAGCAGTCCTCCCAGGGCGACTAACACTGAAGCTTTCTTT
D: -
J: TRBJ1-1
V: TRBV27
length: 15
size: -

CDR3: CASTQGNIQYF
DNA: TGTGCCAGCACGCAGGGAAACATTCAGTACTTC
D: -
J: TRBJ2-4
V: TRBV6-5
length: 11
size: -

CDR3: CASSPRTGDSPLHF
DNA: TGTGCCAGCTCACCTCGGACAGGGGACTCACCCCTCCACTTT
D: TRBD1
J: TRBJ1-6
V: TRBV2
length: 14
size: once

CDR3: CASSQERDRDSQYF
DNA: TGCGCCAGCAGCCAAGAAAGGGACAGGGATTCGCAGTACTTC
D: TRBD1
J: TRBJ2-7
V: TRBV4-1
length: 14
size: -

CDR3: CASSPTSGSGNEQFF
DNA: TGTGCCAGCAGTCCCACTAGCGGGAGCGGCAATGAGCAGTTCTTC
D: TRBD2
J: TRBJ2-1
V: TRBV6-5
length: 15
size: -

CDR3: CASSPPGNYGYTF
DNA: TGTGCCAGCAGCCCCCCCGGGAACTATGGCTACACCTTC
D: -
J: TRBJ1-2
V: TRBV9
length: 13
size: -

CDR3: CASSHRGTGQETQYF
DNA: TGCGCCAGCAGCCACCGAGGGACTGGTCAAGAGACCCAGTACTTC
D: -
J: TRBJ2-5
V: TRBV4-1
length: 15
size: -

CDR3: CASSASWTSGHNEQFF
DNA: TGTGCCAGCAGCGCCTCATGGACTAGCGGGCACAATGAGCAGTTCTTC
D: TRBD2
J: TRBJ2-1
V: TRBV11-3
length: 16
size: -

CDR3: CASSSTWTGGGYTF
DNA: TGTGCCAGCAGTTCAACGTGGACAGGAGGAGGCTACACCTTC
D: TRBD1
J: TRBJ1-2
V: TRBV27
length: 14
size: -

CDR3: CASSYTGGNYEQYF
DNA: TGTGCCAGCAGTTATACAGGGGGCAACTACGAGCAGTACTTC
D: TRBD1
J: TRBJ2-7
V: TRBV27
length: 14
size: -

CDR3: CATSDLGEGTDTQYF
DNA: TGTGCCACCAGTGACCTCGGGGAGGGCACAGATACGCAGTATTTT
D: -
J: TRBJ2-3
V: TRBV24-1
length: 15
size: -

CDR3: CASSRPGGDTGELFF
DNA: TGCGCCAGCAGCCGCCCCGGCGGGGACACCGGGGAGCTGTTTTTT
D: -
J: TRBJ2-2
V: TRBV5-1
length: 15
size: -

CDR3: CASSQAAGIAGGLGTQYF
DNA: TGTGCCAGCAGCCAAGCGGCGGGAATAGCGGGAGGACTCGGGACCCAGTACTTC
D: TRBD2
J: TRBJ2-5
V: TRBV4-2
length: 18
size: -

CDR3: CASSNDRAEGYTF
DNA: TGTGCCAGCAGTAACGACAGGGCGGAGGGCTACACCTTC
D: TRBD1
J: TRBJ1-2
V: TRBV7-9
length: 13
size: -

CDR3: CASSLVSGRTTDTQYF
DNA: TGTGCCAGCAGCTTGGTTAGCGGGAGGACCACAGATACGCAGTATTTT
D: TRBD2
J: TRBJ2-3
V: TRBV5-4
length: 16
size: -

CDR3: CAISDQGNTIYF
DNA: TGTGCCATCAGTGATCAGGGAAACACCATATATTTT
D: -
J: TRBJ1-3
V: TRBV10-3
length: 12
size: -

CDR3: CATDRDSSGNTIYF
DNA: TGTGCCACGGACAGGGACAGCTCTGGAAACACCATATATTTT
D: TRBD1
J: TRBJ1-3
V: TRBV2
length: 14
size: -

CDR3: CASSLGLRNTGELFF
DNA: TGTGCCAGCAGCTTGGGACTCAGGAACACCGGGGAGCTGTTTTTT
D: -
J: TRBJ2-2
V: TRBV7-3
length: 15
size: -

CDR3: CASQVQGADYGYTF
DNA: TGTGCCAGCCAAGTACAGGGGGCGGACTATGGCTACACCTTC
D: TRBD1
J: TRBJ1-2
V: TRBV28
length: 14
size: -

CDR3: CARGRDQPQHF
DNA: TGTGCCAGGGGGCGAGATCAGCCCCAGCATTTT
D: TRBD1
J: TRBJ1-5
V: TRBV30
length: 11
size: -

CDR3: CASSEGQLIRDIQYF
DNA: TGCGCCAGCAGCGAAGGACAGCTGATTAGGGACATTCAGTACTTC
D: -
J: TRBJ2-4
V: TRBV5-1
length: 15
size: once

CDR3: CASSFRLRLQGKNIQYF
DNA: TGTGCCAGCAGCTTTCGTTTGAGGTTACAAGGCAAAAACATTCAGTACTTC
D: -
J: TRBJ2-4
V: TRBV7-7
length: 17
size: -

CDR3: CASSPGQGAFGNTIYF
DNA: TGTGCCAGCAGTCCTGGACAGGGGGCATTCGGAAACACCATATATTTT
D: TRBD1
J: TRBJ1-3
V: TRBV28
length: 16
size: -

CDR3: CASTPPGGTWQYF
DNA: TGTGCCAGCACCCCGCCAGGGGGTACGTGGCAGTACTTC
D: TRBD1
J: TRBJ2-7
V: TRBV27
length: 13
size: -

CDR3: CASSPGGKYYNEQFF
DNA: TGTGCCAGCAGCCCAGGCGGGAAATACTACAATGAGCAGTTCTTC
D: -
J: TRBJ2-1
V: TRBV11-3
length: 15
size: -

CDR3: CASSQLSGSYEQYF
DNA: TGCGCCAGCAGCCAACTCAGTGGCTCCTACGAGCAGTACTTC
D: -
J: TRBJ2-7
V: TRBV4-1
length: 14
size: -

CDR3: CASGERANTGELFF
DNA: TGTGCCAGCGGGGAGAGGGCGAACACCGGGGAGCTGTTTTTT
D: -
J: TRBJ2-2
V: TRBV9
length: 14
size: -

CDR3: CSVEAWARTSYEQYF
DNA: TGCAGCGTTGAAGCTTGGGCCAGAACCTCCTACGAGCAGTACTTC
D: -
J: TRBJ2-7
V: TRBV29-1
length: 15
size: -

CDR3: CASSPTSSTGELFF
DNA: TGTGCCAGCAGCCCAACTAGCTCCACCGGGGAGCTGTTTTTT
D: -
J: TRBJ2-2
V: TRBV9
length: 14
size: -

CDR3: CAISGALNNYGYTF
DNA: TGTGCCATCAGTGGAGCCTTGAATAACTATGGCTACACCTTC
D: -
J: TRBJ1-2
V: TRBV10-3
length: 14
size: -

CDR3: CASSPRGREGPENIQYF
DNA: TGTGCCAGCAGCCCCAGGGGCAGGGAAGGGCCGGAAAACATTCAGTACTTC
D: -
J: TRBJ2-4
V: TRBV9
length: 17
size: -

CDR3: CATTGRRSTEAFF
DNA: TGTGCCACCACAGGGCGACGGTCCACTGAAGCTTTCTTT
D: -
J: TRBJ1-1
V: TRBV6-5
length: 13
size: -

CDR3: CASSYLSTAPLHF
DNA: TGTGCCAGCAGTTACTTGTCCACGGCACCCCTCCACTTT
D: -
J: TRBJ1-6
V: TRBV6-2/TRBV6-3
length: 13
size: -

CDR3: CASSRLAEQFF
DNA: TGTGCCAGCAGTCGACTAGCGGAGCAGTTCTTC
D: TRBD2
J: TRBJ2-1
V: TRBV14
length: 11
size: -

CDR3: CASTRRGNSPLHF
DNA: TGTGCCAGCACCCGACGGGGGAATTCACCCCTCCACTTT
D: -
J: TRBJ1-6
V: TRBV6-5
length: 13
size: -

CDR3: CASSFSLGLTDTQYF
DNA: TGTGCCAGCAGCTTTTCCTTGGGGCTCACAGATACGCAGTATTTT
D: -
J: TRBJ2-3
V: TRBV7-8
length: 15
size: -

CDR3: CAWRGTGFGTDTQYF
DNA: TGTGCCTGGAGGGGTACAGGGTTCGGCACAGATACGCAGTATTTT
D: -
J: TRBJ2-3
V: TRBV30
length: 15
size: -

CDR3: CASSLGVGRDTEAFF
DNA: TGTGCCAGCAGCTTAGGGGTTGGGCGCGACACTGAAGCTTTCTTT
D: -
J: TRBJ1-1
V: TRBV11-2
length: 15
size: -

CDR3: CASSPSSHSGRTEAFF
DNA: TGTGCCAGCTCACCATCGTCTCACAGCGGTAGGACTGAAGCTTTCTTT
D: -
J: TRBJ1-1
V: TRBV18
length: 16
size: few

CDR3: CASSLTGRFNEQYF
DNA: TGTGCCAGCAGCTTAACCGGGAGGTTTAACGAGCAGTACTTC
D: TRBD2
J: TRBJ2-7
V: TRBV11-2
length: 14
size: -